Below, 6 T cell receptor beta chains from the same sample are listed, as sequenced in a study of regulatory T cells in long-lasting Graves disease. Time point noted: newly diagnosed GD, antithyroid drugs for less than 3 months. PBMCs provided the RNA from which the TCR library was made. Combining iRepertoire HTBI primers with Arm-PCR of CDR3 regions, the authors built TCR beta libraries. One entry per CDR3 protein results from TCRdb running MiXCR on the multiplex PCR reads. The repertoire holds 350,000 to 500,000 distinct CDR3 sequences, with around 15% as singletons. The same sample was also used in a study of T cells in Graves' hyperthyroidism and ophthalmopathy.

The specimen was peripheral blood mononuclear cells (PBMCs), collected at new diagnosis, from a patient treated with antithyroid drugs. The receptors here all came from a woman aged 45-65 years with Graves disease.

This clonotype was observed a handful of times. CDR3: CAWGHLDEQYF. DNA of the CDR3: TGTGCCTGGGGACACCTCGACGAGCAGTACTTC. The chain recombines TRBV30 with TRBJ2-7; TRBD1 might be the D (5 bases). This CDR3 is built from 11 residues. Germline V gives CDR1 GTSNPN, CDR2 SVGIG (reference sequence). The germline V and J ends were trimmed by 5 bases and 5 bases, with 10 bases remaining between them.

There are many counts of this clonotype. The V call is TRBV13, the J call TRBJ2-5, with 15 bases matching TRBD2. The CDR3 covers 16 residues. The V segment lost 4 bases and the J segment 3 bases; nucleotides outside the gene matches: 3. CDR1 and CDR2 (germline): PRHDT, FYEKMQ (reference sequence). CDR3 region: CASSSGLAGGEETQYF. CDR3 nucleotide sequence: TGTGCCAGCAGCTCGGGACTAGCGGGAGGTGAAGAGACCCAGTACTTC.

J is TRBJ2-3 and V is TRBV19; 8 bases map to TRBD2. V dropped 9 bases and J dropped 0; count of bases not matched to a gene: 17. Germline lookup yields CDR1 LNHDA and CDR2 SQIVND (reference sequence). The CDR3 totals 18 residues. CDR3 loop: CASRPDSGLAGSTDTQYF. CDR3 DNA sequence: TGTGCCAGCCGACCTGACAGTGGGCTAGCGGGTAGCACAGATACGCAGTATTTT. The whole variable domain, remainder taken from reference TRBV19 and TRBJ2-3, is DGGITQSPKYLFRKEGQNVTLSCEQNLNHDAMYWYRQDPGQGLRLIYYSQIVNDFQKGDIAEGYSVSREKKESFPLTVTSAQKNPTAFYLCASRPDSGLAGSTDTQYFGPGTRLTVL.

The chain uses TRBV6-2 or TRBV6-3 and TRBJ1-3; D uncertain. The CDR3 extends over 14 amino acids. Trimming left V 2 bases short and J 3 bases short, with 8 bases between. Germline V gene data show CDR1 as MNHEY and CDR2 as SVGEGT. CDR3 DNA sequence: TGTGCCAGCAGTTACGGCGGAATTGGAAACACCATATATTTT. It specifies CASSYGGIGNTIYF.

This clonotype was detected a few times. This chain joins TRBV27 and TRBJ2-1; D is possibly TRBD1 (6 bases). CDR1 is MNHEY and CDR2 is SMNVEV in the germline V gene (reference sequence). The length of the CDR3 is 12 residues. The V end was cut by 6 bases, the J end by 13 bases, with 16 bases between. DNA of the CDR3: TGTGCCAGCAGGGGGGCGGCCTGGGATCAGTTCTTC. It yields the protein CASRGAAWDQFF.

This clonotype was counted many times. This sequence joins TRBV5-1 and TRBJ2-7, with a tentative D call TRBD2 (6 bases). Germline-derived CDR1 and CDR2 are SGHRS and YFSETQ. The V and J ends lost 2 bases and 9 bases respectively, with 15 bases between them. The CDR3 is made up of 13 amino acids. CDR3 nucleotide sequence: TGCGCCAGCAGCTTATCGGGAGAGGCCTTGCAGTACTTC. Amino acids: CASSLSGEALQYF. Full variable domain (remainder filled in from reference TRBV5-1 and TRBJ2-7): KAGVTQTPRYLIKTRGQQVTLSCSPISGHRSVSWYQQTPGQGLQFLFEYFSETQRNKGNFPGRFSGRQFSNSRSEMNVSTLELGDSALYLCASSLSGEALQYFGPGTRLTVT.